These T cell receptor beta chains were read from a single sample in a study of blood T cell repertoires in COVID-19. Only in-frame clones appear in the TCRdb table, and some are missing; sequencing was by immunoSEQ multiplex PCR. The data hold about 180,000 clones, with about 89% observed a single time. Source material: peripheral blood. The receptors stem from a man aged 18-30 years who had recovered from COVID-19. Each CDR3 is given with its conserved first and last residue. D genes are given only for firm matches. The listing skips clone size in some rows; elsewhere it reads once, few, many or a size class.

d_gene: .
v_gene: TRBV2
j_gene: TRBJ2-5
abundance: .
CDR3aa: CASSHRGGETQYF
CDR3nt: TGTGCCAGCAGCCACAGGGGAGGAGAGACCCAGTACTTC

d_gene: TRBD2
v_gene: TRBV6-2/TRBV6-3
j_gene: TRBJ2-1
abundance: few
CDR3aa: CASSPDSGRAPNEQFF
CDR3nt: TGTGCCAGCAGTCCCGATAGCGGGAGGGCCCCGAATGAGCAGTTCTTC

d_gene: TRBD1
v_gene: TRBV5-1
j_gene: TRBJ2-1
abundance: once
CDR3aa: CASSSMGGQVGREQFF
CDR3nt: TGCGCCAGCAGCTCCATGGGGGGACAGGTCGGCCGGGAGCAGTTCTTC

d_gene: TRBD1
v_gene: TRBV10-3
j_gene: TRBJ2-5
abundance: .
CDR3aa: CAIRGDRGPAETQYF
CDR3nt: TGTGCCATCAGGGGGGACAGGGGGCCGGCAGAGACCCAGTACTTC

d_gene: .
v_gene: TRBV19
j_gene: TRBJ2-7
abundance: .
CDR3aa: CASSSGAYEQYF
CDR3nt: TGTGCCAGTAGTAGCGGTGCCTACGAGCAGTACTTC

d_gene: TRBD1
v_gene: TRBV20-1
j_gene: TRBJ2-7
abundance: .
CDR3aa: CSASWDRGNEQYF
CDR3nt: TGCAGTGCTAGTTGGGACAGGGGCAACGAGCAGTACTTC

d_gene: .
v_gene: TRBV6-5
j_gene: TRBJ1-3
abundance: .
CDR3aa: CASSYDGERGNTIYF
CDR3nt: TGTGCCAGCAGTTACGATGGTGAGCGCGGAAACACCATATATTTT

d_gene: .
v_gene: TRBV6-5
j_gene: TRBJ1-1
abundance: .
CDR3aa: CASSSKQENTEAFF
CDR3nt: TGTGCCAGCAGTTCGAAACAGGAGAACACTGAAGCTTTCTTT

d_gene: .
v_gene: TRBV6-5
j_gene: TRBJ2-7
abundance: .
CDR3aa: CASRDGQTYEQYF
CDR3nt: TGTGCCAGCAGGGACGGACAAACCTACGAGCAGTACTTC

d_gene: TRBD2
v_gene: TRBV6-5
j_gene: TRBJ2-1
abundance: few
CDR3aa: CASSYRAGEYSNEQFF
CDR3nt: TGTGCCAGCAGTTACAGGGCGGGAGAGTATTCCAATGAGCAGTTCTTC

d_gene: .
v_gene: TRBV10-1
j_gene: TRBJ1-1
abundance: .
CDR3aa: CASSRTMATEAFF
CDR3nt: TGCGCCAGCAGTAGAACCATGGCCACTGAAGCTTTCTTT

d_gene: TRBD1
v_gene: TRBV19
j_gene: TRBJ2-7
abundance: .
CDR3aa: CASSIDTGTGRHF
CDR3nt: TGTGCCAGTAGTATAGATACCGGGACAGGGAGGCACTTC

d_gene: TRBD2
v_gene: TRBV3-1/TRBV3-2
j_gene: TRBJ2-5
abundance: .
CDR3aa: CASSQPRLTSGRAKETQYF
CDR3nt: TGTGCCAGCAGCCAACCGAGATTGACTAGCGGGAGGGCGAAAGAGACCCAGTACTTC

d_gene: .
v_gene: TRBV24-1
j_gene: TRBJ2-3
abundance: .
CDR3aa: CATSSVRESADTQYF
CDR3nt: TGTGCCACCAGTTCGGTACGGGAGTCCGCAGATACGCAGTATTTT

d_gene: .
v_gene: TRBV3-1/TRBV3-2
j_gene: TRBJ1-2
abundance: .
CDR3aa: CASSQKVGAGYTF
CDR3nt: TGTGCCAGCAGCCAAAAGGTGGGGGCGGGCTACACCTTC

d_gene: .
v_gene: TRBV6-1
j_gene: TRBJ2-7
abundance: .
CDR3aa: CASSERGGSNYEQYF
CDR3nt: TGTGCCAGCAGTGAAAGGGGGGGCAGTAACTACGAGCAGTACTTC

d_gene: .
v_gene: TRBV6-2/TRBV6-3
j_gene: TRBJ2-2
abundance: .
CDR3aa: CASSYSRATGELFF
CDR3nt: TGTGCCAGCAGTTACTCCAGGGCCACCGGGGAGCTGTTTTTT

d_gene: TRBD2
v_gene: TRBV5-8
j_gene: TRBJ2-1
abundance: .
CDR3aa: CASSYGLAGIYEQFF
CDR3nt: TGTGCCAGCAGCTACGGACTAGCGGGAATCTATGAGCAGTTCTTC

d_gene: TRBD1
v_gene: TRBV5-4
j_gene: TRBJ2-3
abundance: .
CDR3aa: CASSFGRGGPDTQYF
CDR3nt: TGTGCCAGCAGCTTCGGGCGAGGGGGCCCAGATACGCAGTATTTT

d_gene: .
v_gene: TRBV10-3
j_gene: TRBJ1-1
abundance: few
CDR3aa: CAISEPVQRGTEAFF
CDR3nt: TGTGCCATCAGTGAACCCGTCCAGCGAGGCACTGAAGCTTTCTTT

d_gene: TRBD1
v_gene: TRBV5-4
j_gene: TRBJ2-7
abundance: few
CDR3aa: CASSRTGGEQYF
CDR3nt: TGTGCCAGCAGCAGGACAGGGGGCGAGCAGTACTTC

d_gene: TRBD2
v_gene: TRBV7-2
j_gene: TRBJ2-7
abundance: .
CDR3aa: CASSAGLAPYEQYF
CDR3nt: TGTGCCAGCAGCGCAGGACTAGCCCCCTACGAGCAGTACTTC

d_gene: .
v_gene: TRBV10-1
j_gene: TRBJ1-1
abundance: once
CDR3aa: CASSEVPLAEAFF
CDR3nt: TGCGCCAGCAGTGAGGTGCCTTTGGCCGAAGCTTTCTTT

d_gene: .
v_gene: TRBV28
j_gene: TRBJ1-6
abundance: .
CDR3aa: CASRRQVPNSPLHF
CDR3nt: TGTGCCAGCAGGAGACAGGTTCCTAATTCACCCCTCCACTTT

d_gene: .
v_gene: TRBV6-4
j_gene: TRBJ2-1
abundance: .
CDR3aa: CASSSGDGGEQFF
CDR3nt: TGTGCCAGCAGCTCGGGGGATGGGGGTGAGCAGTTCTTC

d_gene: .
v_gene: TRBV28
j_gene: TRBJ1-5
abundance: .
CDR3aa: CASSLSTHSNQPQHF
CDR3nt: TGTGCCAGCAGTTTATCAACACATAGCAATCAGCCCCAGCATTTT

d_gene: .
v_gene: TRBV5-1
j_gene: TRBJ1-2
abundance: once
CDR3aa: CASSLNGEYGYTF
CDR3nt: TGCGCCAGCAGCTTAAACGGAGAATATGGCTACACCTTC

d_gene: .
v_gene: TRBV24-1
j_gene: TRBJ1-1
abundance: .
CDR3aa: CATSDPGQQDEAFF
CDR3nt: TGTGCCACCAGTGACCCAGGACAGCAAGACGAAGCTTTCTTT

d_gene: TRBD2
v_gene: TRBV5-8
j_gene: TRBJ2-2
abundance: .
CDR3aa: CASSSSGRGNTGELFF
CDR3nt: TGTGCCAGCAGCTCTAGCGGGAGAGGCAACACCGGGGAGCTGTTTTTT

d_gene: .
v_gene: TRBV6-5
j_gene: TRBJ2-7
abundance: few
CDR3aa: CASSLPPGEQYF
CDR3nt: TGTGCCAGCAGTCTACCCCCGGGGGAGCAGTACTTC

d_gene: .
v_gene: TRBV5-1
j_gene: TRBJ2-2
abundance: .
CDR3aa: CASSLATSNAGELFF
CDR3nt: TGCGCCAGCAGCTTGGCTACTAGCAACGCCGGGGAGCTGTTTTTT

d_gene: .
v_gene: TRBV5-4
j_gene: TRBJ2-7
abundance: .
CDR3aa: CASSLGFGRLPPYEQYF
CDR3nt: TGTGCCAGCAGCCTCGGCTTTGGCAGGCTCCCGCCCTACGAGCAGTACTTC

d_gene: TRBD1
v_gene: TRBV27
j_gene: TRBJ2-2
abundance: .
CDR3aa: CASSHRQGSGELFF
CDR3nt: TGTGCCAGCAGTCACCGACAGGGTTCCGGGGAGCTGTTTTTT

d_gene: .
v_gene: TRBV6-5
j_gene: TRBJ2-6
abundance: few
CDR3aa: CASKQDPGANVLTF
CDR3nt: TGTGCCAGCAAACAGGACCCCGGGGCCAACGTCCTGACTTTC

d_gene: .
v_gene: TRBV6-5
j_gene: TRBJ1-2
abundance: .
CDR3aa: CASSPYDGGNYGYTF
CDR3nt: TGTGCCAGCAGTCCCTACGACGGAGGAAACTATGGCTACACCTTC

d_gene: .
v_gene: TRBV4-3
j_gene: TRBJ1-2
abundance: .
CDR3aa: CASSQEGSGNSNYGYTF
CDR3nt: TGCGCCAGCAGCCAAGAGGGTAGCGGGAACTCTAACTATGGCTACACCTTC

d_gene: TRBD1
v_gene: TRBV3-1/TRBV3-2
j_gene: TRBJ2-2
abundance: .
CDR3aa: CASSTRGLDTGELFF
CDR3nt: TGTGCCAGCAGCACCAGGGGGCTTGACACCGGGGAGCTGTTTTTT